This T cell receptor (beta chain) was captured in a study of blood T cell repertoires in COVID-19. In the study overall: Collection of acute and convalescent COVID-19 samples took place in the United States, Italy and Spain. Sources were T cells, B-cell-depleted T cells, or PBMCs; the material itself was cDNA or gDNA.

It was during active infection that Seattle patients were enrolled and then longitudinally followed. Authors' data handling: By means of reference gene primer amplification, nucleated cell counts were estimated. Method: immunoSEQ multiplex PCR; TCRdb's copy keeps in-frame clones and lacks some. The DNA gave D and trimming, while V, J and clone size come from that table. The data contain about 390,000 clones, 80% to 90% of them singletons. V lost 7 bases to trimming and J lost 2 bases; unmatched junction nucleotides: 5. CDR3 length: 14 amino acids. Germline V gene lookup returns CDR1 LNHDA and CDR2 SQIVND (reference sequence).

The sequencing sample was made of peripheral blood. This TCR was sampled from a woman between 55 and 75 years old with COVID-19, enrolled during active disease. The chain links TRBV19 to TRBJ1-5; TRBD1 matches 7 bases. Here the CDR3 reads CASNGGQGNQPQHF. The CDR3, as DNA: TGTGCCAGTAATGGTGGACAGGGCAATCAGCCCCAGCATTTT.